This T cell receptor beta chain was sequenced for a study of blood T cell repertoires in COVID-19. About the study: COVID-19 samples collected from the United States, Italy and Spain covered acute and convalescent phases. Sources were T cells, B-cell-depleted T cells, or PBMCs; the material itself was cDNA or gDNA.

In the original workflow: The authors estimated nucleated cell counts from reference gene primer amplification. The repertoire was sequenced with immunoSEQ multiplex PCR; TCRdb's copy has only in-frame clones and lacks some. The D gene and trimming were derived from the DNA, and the V and J assignments and clone size from that table. Here the sample spans roughly 100,000 clones, approximately 86% being singletons. This CDR3 has 16 amino acids. Per the germline V gene, CDR1 is SGHDN and CDR2 is FVKESK. The V gene lost 1 base and the J gene lost 0 bases, with 12 bases spanning the gap. This chain links TRBV14 with TRBJ1-2; unclear D gene. This clonotype was obtained from a man in his fifties with active or convalescent COVID-19. The sequencing input was peripheral blood. The CDR3 here is CASSQGGPITNYGYTF. The CDR3 region has the DNA TGTGCCAGCAGCCAAGGTGGGCCGATTACTAACTATGGCTACACCTTC.